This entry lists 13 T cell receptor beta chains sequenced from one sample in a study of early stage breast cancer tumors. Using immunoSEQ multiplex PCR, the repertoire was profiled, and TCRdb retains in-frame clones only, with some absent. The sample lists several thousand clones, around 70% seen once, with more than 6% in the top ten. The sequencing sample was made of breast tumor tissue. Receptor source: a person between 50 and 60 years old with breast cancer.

The CDR3 loop is CASSLEQGRRYEQYF. CDR3 coding DNA: TGTGCCAGCAGCTTAGAGCAGGGAAGAAGATACGAGCAGTACTTC. The rearrangement links TRBV13 to TRBJ2-7; tentatively, D is TRBD1 (5 bases). Germline V gene lookup returns CDR1 PRHDT and CDR2 FYEKMQ (reference sequence). V was trimmed by 1 base and J by 4 bases, leaving 14 bases between them. This CDR3 contains 15 residues.

The chain's CDR3 is CASSLGRGRLITDTQYF. As DNA, the CDR3 is TGTGCCAGCAGCTTGGGCAGGGGGCGCCTTATCACAGATACGCAGTATTTT. The chain joins TRBV5-6 to TRBJ2-3, with TRBD1 matching over 8 bases. The trim removed 0 bases at V and 2 bases at J, leaving 8 bases unmatched. The CDR3 is made up of 17 amino acids. CDR1 and CDR2 from the germline V gene are SGHDT and YYEEEE.

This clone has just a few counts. CDR3 residues: CASSQDRYGYTF. The CDR3 nucleotides are TGCGCCAGCAGCCAAGATCGGTATGGCTACACCTTC. V and J are TRBV4-1 and TRBJ1-2, with D unclear. Trimming left V 0 bases short and J 5 bases short, with 4 bases between. The CDR3 covers 12 residues. The V gene's germline CDR1 is MGHRA and CDR2 YSYEKL.

The DNA of the CDR3 is TGTGCCAGCAGTTCCCCACTAGCGGGGGGGCGAGAGACCCAGTACTTC. It translates to CASSSPLAGGRETQYF. The genes are TRBV27 and TRBJ2-5; 13 bases are a match to TRBD2. The CDR3 spans 16 residues. Germline V gives CDR1 MNHEY, CDR2 SMNVEV (reference sequence). After removal of 4 bases from V and 4 bases from J, the junction contained 6 bases not matched to a gene.

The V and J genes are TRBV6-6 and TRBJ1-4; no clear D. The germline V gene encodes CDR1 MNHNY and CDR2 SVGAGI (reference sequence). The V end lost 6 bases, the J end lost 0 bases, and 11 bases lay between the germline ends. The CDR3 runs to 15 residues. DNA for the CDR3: TGTGCCAGCAGCCAAACGGGGACAACTAATGAAAAACTGTTTTTT. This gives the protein CASSQTGTTNEKLFF.

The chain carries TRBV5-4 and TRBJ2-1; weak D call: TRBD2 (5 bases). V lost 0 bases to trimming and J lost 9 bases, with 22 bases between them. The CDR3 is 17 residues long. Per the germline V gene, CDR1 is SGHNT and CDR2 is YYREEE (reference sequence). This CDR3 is CASSLGRSNAEGGEQFF. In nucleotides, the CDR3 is TGTGCCAGCAGCTTGGGTCGGAGTAACGCCGAGGGCGGTGAGCAGTTCTTC.

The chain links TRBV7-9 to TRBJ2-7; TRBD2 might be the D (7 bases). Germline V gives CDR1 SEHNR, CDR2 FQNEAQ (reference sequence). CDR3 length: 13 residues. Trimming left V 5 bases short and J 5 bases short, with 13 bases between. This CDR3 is CASSLGGANEQYF. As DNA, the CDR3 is TGTGCCAGCAGCCTGGGGGGGGCCAACGAGCAGTACTTC. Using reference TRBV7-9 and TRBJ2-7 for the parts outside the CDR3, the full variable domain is DTGVSQNPRHKITKRGQNVTFRCDPISEHNRLYWYRQTLGQGPEFLTYFQNEAQLEKSRLLSDRFSAERPKGSFSTLEIQRTEQGDSAMYLCASSLGGANEQYFGPGTRLTVT.

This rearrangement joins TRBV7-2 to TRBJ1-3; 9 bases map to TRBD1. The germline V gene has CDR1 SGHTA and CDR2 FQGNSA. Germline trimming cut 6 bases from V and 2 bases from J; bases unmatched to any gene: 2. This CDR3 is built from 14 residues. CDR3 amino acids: CASSGDRAGNTIYF. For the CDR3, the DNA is TGTGCCAGCAGTGGGGACAGGGCTGGAAACACCATATATTTT.

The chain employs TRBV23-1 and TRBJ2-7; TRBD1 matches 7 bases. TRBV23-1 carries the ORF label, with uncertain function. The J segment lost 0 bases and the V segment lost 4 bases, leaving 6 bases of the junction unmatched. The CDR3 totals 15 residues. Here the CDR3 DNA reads TGCGCCAGCAGTCCGGACAGGCGAAACTCCTACGAGCAGTACTTC. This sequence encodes CASSPDRRNSYEQYF.

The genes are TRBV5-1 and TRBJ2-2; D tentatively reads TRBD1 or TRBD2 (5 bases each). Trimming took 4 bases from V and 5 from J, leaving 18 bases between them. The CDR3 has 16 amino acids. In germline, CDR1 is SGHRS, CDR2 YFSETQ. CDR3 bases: TGCGCCAGCAGCCCTTGGAGTGGGACCGCAACCGGGGAGCTGTTTTTT. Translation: CASSPWSGTATGELFF.

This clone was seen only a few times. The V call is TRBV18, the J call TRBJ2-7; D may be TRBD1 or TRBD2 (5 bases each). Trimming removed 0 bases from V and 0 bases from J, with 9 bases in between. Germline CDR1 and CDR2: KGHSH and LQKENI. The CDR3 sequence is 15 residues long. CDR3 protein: CASSPPGRGSYEQYF. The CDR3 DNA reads TGTGCCAGCTCACCACCGGGACGTGGCTCCTACGAGCAGTACTTC.

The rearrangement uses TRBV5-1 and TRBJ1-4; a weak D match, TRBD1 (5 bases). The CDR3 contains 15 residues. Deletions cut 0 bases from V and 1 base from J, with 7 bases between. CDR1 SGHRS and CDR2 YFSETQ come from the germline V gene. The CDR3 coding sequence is TGCGCCAGCAGCTTGGTAGGGGTAACTAATGAAAAACTGTTTTTT. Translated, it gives CASSLVGVTNEKLFF. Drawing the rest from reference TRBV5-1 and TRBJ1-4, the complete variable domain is KAGVTQTPRYLIKTRGQQVTLSCSPISGHRSVSWYQQTPGQGLQFLFEYFSETQRNKGNFPGRFSGRQFSNSRSEMNVSTLELGDSALYLCASSLVGVTNEKLFFGSGTQLSVL.

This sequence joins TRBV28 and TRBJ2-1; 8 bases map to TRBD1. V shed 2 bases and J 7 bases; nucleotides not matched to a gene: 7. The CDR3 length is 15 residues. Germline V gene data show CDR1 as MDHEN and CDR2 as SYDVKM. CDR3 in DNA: TGTGCCAGCAGTTTAAGACAGGGGTGGTTGAATGAGCAGTTCTTC. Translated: CASSLRQGWLNEQFF.